One sample yielded the 8 T cell receptor beta chains listed below, sequenced in a study of regulatory T cells in long-lasting Graves disease. Researchers made TCR beta libraries by using iRepertoire HTBI primers and running Arm-PCR on CDR3 regions. One entry per CDR3 protein results from TCRdb running MiXCR on the multiplex PCR reads. This sample has about 470,000 distinct CDR3 sequences, with around 14% found just once. Time point given: newly diagnosed GD, antithyroid drugs for less than 3 months. RNA from PBMCs was the source of the TCR library. The same sample was also studied in work on T cells in Graves' hyperthyroidism and ophthalmopathy.

The sample consisted of peripheral blood mononuclear cells (PBMCs), taken at new diagnosis, from a patient treated with antithyroid drugs. The receptors were sampled from a woman in her 30s with Graves disease.

This clonotype turned up a few times. V usage is TRBV6-2 or TRBV6-3 and J usage is TRBJ1-6; D is unclear. The germline gives CDR1 MNHEY, CDR2 SVGEGT. This CDR3 spans 14 amino acids. V lost 4 bases and J 8 bases, leaving 12 bases between the germline ends. CDR3 coding DNA: TGTGCCAGCAGTTTCGGCCAGAGGCATTCACCCCTCCACTTT. Its protein is CASSFGQRHSPLHF.

This clonotype was found many times. CDR3 DNA sequence: TGTGCCAGCAGCTTGGACAGGGTTTTCGAGCAGTACTTC. This sequence encodes CASSLDRVFEQYF. This chain links TRBV5-5 with TRBJ2-7; a weak D match, TRBD1 (6 bases). The CDR3 spans 13 residues. Germline assignment: CDR1 SGHKS and CDR2 YYEKEE (reference sequence). Between the trimmed V and J ends, which lost 0 bases and 6 bases, there was a span of 10 bases.

Many counts were recorded for this clonotype. The chain couples TRBV7-9 to TRBJ1-5; D unclear. The CDR3 contains 13 residues. Trimming pared 6 bases from V and 3 bases from J, leaving 9 bases between. Germline lookup yields CDR1 SEHNR and CDR2 FQNEAQ (reference sequence). The CDR3 coding sequence is TGTGCCAGCAGTTTATTGCCCAATCAGCCCCAGCATTTT. It specifies CASSLLPNQPQHF.

This clonotype was seen only once. The gene calls are TRBV24-1 and TRBJ1-5, with TRBD1 matching 9 bases. Germline lookup yields CDR1 KGHDR and CDR2 SFDVKD. The CDR3 runs 15 residues. V shed 2 bases, J shed 7 bases, and the junction held 5 bases outside the gene matches. CDR3 in DNA: TGTGCCACCAGTGATTCAGGGACAGGGAGACAGCCCCAGCATTTT. Translated, it gives CATSDSGTGRQPQHF.

This clonotype appeared a few times. The rearrangement joins TRBV7-9 to TRBJ2-3; TRBD2 matches at 8 bases. CDR3 length equals 16 residues. With 5 bases clipped from V and 6 bases from J, the junction kept 13 bases outside the gene matches. Germline V gene lookup returns CDR1 SEHNR and CDR2 FQNEAQ (reference sequence). In DNA, the CDR3 is TGTGCCAGCAGCCGCCGTTGGCGGGGGGAAGCGGATACGCAGTATTTT. Amino acid sequence: CASSRRWRGEADTQYF.

This clonotype turned up a few times. The chain recombines TRBV20-1 with TRBJ2-1, with 11 bases matching TRBD2. Trimming at V came to 6 bases and at J to 2 bases, leaving 6 bases not matched to a gene. CDR1 is DFQATT, CDR2 SNEGSKA, per germline (reference sequence). This CDR3 is built from 15 residues. For the CDR3, the DNA is TGCAGTGCAAATCGACTAGCGGGAACCTACAATGAGCAGTTCTTC. Encoded protein: CSANRLAGTYNEQFF.

The V gene is TRBV12-3 or TRBV12-4, the J gene TRBJ2-6; 7 bases align to TRBD1. CDR3 length: 17 amino acids. V shed 6 bases and J 0 bases; nucleotides not matched to a gene: 8. The CDR3 DNA is TGTGCCAGCAGCCGACAGGGTGGGACCTCTGGGGCCAACGTCCTGACTTTC. Protein: CASSRQGGTSGANVLTF.

This clonotype was counted a few times. A clone one base away is much larger, so this may be a read error. The chain joins TRBV20-1 to TRBJ2-1; 7 bases match TRBD2. CDR3 length equals 16 residues. Germline CDR1 DFQATT, CDR2 SNEGSKA (reference sequence). CDR3 DNA sequence: TGCAGTGCTAGAGATGGGCTAGCGGCGGCCTACAATAAGCAGTTCTTC. Residues: CSARDGLAAAYNKQFF.